This TCR beta chain is drawn from a study of cytomegalovirus exposure and HLA in healthy donors. Findings of the study overall: Most observed TCR sequences were rare, whereas some public TCRs were detected in many donors. Investigators reported fewer than 200 TCR beta chains as tied to cytomegalovirus.

Clones were sequenced by immunoSEQ multiplex PCR, and TCRdb holds only the in-frame ones, with some missing. The sample contains 260,000 or so clones, around nine tenths of which appear only once. CDR3 length: 14 residues. CDR1 and CDR2 from the germline V gene are MNHNY and SVGAGI (reference sequence). Trimming cost V 4 bases and J 2 bases, with 12 bases left between them. With respect to this clone: Its cognate antigen is unknown.

The source is a man aged 18 to 29 in good health and CMV-seronegative. Source material: PBMCs. V gene TRBV6-6 combines with J gene TRBJ2-7; possible D gene TRBD2, 6 bases. For the CDR3, the DNA is TGTGCCAGCAGTTTGGAGGGTCGCGCCTACGAGCAGTACTTC. It codes for CASSLEGRAYEQYF.